These 18 T cell receptor beta chains share one sample of origin, sequenced in a study of glioma-infiltrating T cells after dendritic cell vaccination. Repertoires were generated with immunoSEQ multiplex PCR, while TCRdb's copy carries only in-frame clones and drops some. Among about 91,000 clones listed, about 81% were seen once. Described time point: after dendritic cell vaccination, including at tumor progression/relapse. The material was blood, obtained after dendritic cell vaccination. These receptors were collected from a human donor with glioblastoma.

A single count supports this clone. The chain is built from TRBV6-1 and TRBJ1-2; 8 positions agree with TRBD1. The CDR3 is made up of 14 amino acids. V lost 10 bases and J lost 6; bases outside the gene matches: 13. From germline, CDR1 is MNHNS and CDR2 SASEGT. The CDR3 reads CATRGDGRGHGYTF. In DNA, the CDR3 is TGTGCCACTCGCGGGGATGGCAGGGGGCATGGCTACACCTTC.

V and J are TRBV11-3 and TRBJ2-7; possible D gene TRBD1, 6 bases. Trimming left V 4 bases short and J 5 bases short, with 15 bases between. This CDR3 is built from 14 residues. Per germline, CDR1 SGHNT and CDR2 YENEEA. CDR3 in amino acids: CASSSRQDPHEQYF. The CDR3 region has the DNA TGTGCCAGCAGCTCGCGACAGGACCCCCACGAGCAGTACTTC.

This clone was counted a single time. This CDR3 is CASSLIRRRHHYEQYV. In DNA, the CDR3 is TGCGCCAGCAGCCTCATACGCAGAAGGCACCACTACGAGCAGTACGTC. This chain uses TRBV4-1 with TRBJ2-7; D unclear. With 4 bases removed from V and 3 bases from J, the gap between germline ends came to 19 bases. The CDR3 totals 16 residues. Per the germline V gene, CDR1 is MGHRA and CDR2 is YSYEKL.

V gene TRBV10-3 combines with J gene TRBJ2-5, with 8 bases matching TRBD2. CDR1 ENHRY and CDR2 SYGVKD come from the germline V gene. This CDR3 contains 15 residues. V shed 4 bases, J shed 3 bases, and the junction held 7 bases outside the gene matches. The CDR3 DNA follows: TGTGCCATCAGTGGTCCCCTTAGCGGGGAAGAGACCCAGTACTTC. Residues: CAISGPLSGEETQYF.

The chain carries TRBV11-3 and TRBJ1-1, with D perhaps TRBD1 (6 bases). CDR1 and CDR2 (germline): SGHNT, YENEEA. Deletions cut 5 bases from V and 6 bases from J, with 19 bases between. The CDR3 contains 15 residues. CDR3 in amino acids: CASSLTGQFMSEAFF. The CDR3 DNA reads as TGTGCCAGCAGCCTAACCGGACAGTTTATGTCTGAAGCTTTCTTT.

This rearrangement joins TRBV29-1 to TRBJ2-1, with a weak D call TRBD1 (6 bases). This CDR3 comprises 14 residues. CDR1 and CDR2 from the germline V gene are SQVTM and ANQGSEA. The V end lost 4 bases, the J end lost 6 bases, and 16 bases lay between the germline ends. The CDR3 protein is CSVGERQDSNEQFF. Here the CDR3 DNA reads TGCAGCGTTGGGGAGAGACAGGACAGCAATGAGCAGTTCTTC.

This clone was seen more than once but under ten times. A read error may produce the germline difference seen at one junction end. The chain links TRBV10-3 to TRBJ2-7; TRBD2 matches 13 bases. This CDR3 has 15 residues. Germline CDR1 ENHRY, CDR2 SYGVKD. The CDR3 DNA is TGTGCCAGCAGTGAACTAGCGGGGGGGCCCTACGAGCAGTACTTC. It yields the protein CASSELAGGPYEQYF.

The rearrangement uses TRBV11-3 and TRBJ2-1; 11 bases agree with TRBD1. J was trimmed by 7 bases and V by 5 bases; bases with no gene match: 7. Germline V gives CDR1 SGHNT, CDR2 YENEEA. This CDR3 has 15 residues. CDR3 region: CASSGTGGTGNEQFF. The CDR3 DNA is TGTGCCAGCAGCGGGACAGGGGGAACTGGGAATGAGCAGTTCTTC.

This clone was recorded once. The rearrangement joins TRBV6-6 to TRBJ1-1, with 7 bases fitting TRBD1. The CDR3 length is 14 residues. V gave up 7 bases and J gave up 1 base; unmatched junction bases: 6. Germline V CDR1 and CDR2: MNHNY, SVGAGI (reference sequence). The CDR3 loop reads CASKYRGENTEAFF. DNA of the CDR3: TGTGCCAGCAAATACAGGGGCGAGAACACTGAAGCTTTCTTT.

This chain joins TRBV18 and TRBJ1-5; weak D call: TRBD1 (5 bases). Germline V gene data show CDR1 as KGHSH and CDR2 as LQKENI. The CDR3 sequence is 14 residues long. Trimming cost V 6 bases and J 0 bases, with 9 bases left between them. The CDR3 reads CASSQGNSNQPQHF. The CDR3 DNA sequence: TGTGCCAGCTCCCAGGGAAATAGCAATCAGCCCCAGCATTTT.

The V and J genes are TRBV2 and TRBJ2-2, with 7 bases identical to TRBD2. This CDR3 contains 16 residues. Germline CDR1 SNHLY, CDR2 FYNNEI. V was pared by 11 bases and J by 0 bases, with 12 bases of the junction left unmatched. In nucleotides, the CDR3 is TGTGCCGGTATCGCACTAGCGCCAACGAACACCGGGGAGCTGTTTTTT. Amino acids: CAGIALAPTNTGELFF.

The V call is TRBV5-4, the J call TRBJ1-1, with D possibly matching TRBD1 (6 bases). The CDR3 runs to 14 residues. Germline loops: CDR1 SGHNT, CDR2 YYREEE (reference sequence). V was clipped by 7 bases and J by 3 bases, with 16 bases between them. CDR3 coding DNA: TGTGCCAGCCTCCGCGACAGGTCCGACACTGAAGCTTTCTTT. Protein product: CASLRDRSDTEAFF.

This clone was counted only a few times. The CDR3 loop reads CASRRGQGRAEAFF. CDR3 sequence (DNA): TGTGCCAGCAGAAGGGGCCAGGGGAGGGCTGAAGCTTTCTTT. This chain uses TRBV6-5 with TRBJ1-1; a possible D gene is TRBD1 (6 bases). The CDR3 covers 14 residues. The ends were cut back, 6 bases at V and 6 bases at J, with 17 bases in the middle. Germline V gives CDR1 MNHEY, CDR2 SVGAGI.

The chain carries TRBV7-2 and TRBJ2-5; 7 bases fit TRBD2. The CDR3 consists of 14 residues. Germline V gene data show CDR1 as SGHTA and CDR2 as FQGNSA. With 3 bases clipped from V and 5 bases from J, the junction kept 6 bases outside the gene matches. The CDR3 DNA sequence: TGTGCCAGCAGCTTTACCCGGGGGGTGGAGACCCAGTACTTC. This sequence encodes CASSFTRGVETQYF.

This clone was counted ten times or more. The chain couples TRBV4-2 to TRBJ2-3; 10 nucleotides line up with TRBD2. Losses at the gene ends were 0 bases for V and 2 bases for J; bases not matched to a gene: 2. Per the germline V gene, CDR1 is LGHNA and CDR2 is YNFKEQ. The CDR3 is 16 residues long. The CDR3 DNA reads TGTGCCAGCAGCCAAGATGGGACTAGCGCCACAGATACGCAGTATTTT. Translated: CASSQDGTSATDTQYF.

This clone was observed a handful of times. The chain combines TRBV30 with TRBJ2-3; 10 positions match TRBD2. Germline trimming cut 2 bases from V and 0 bases from J; bases unmatched to any gene: 8. The CDR3 covers 17 residues. Germline V CDR1 and CDR2: GTSNPN, SVGIG (reference sequence). For the CDR3, the DNA is TGTGCCTGGAGTCAGTGGAGGACTAGCGGAAGCACAGATACGCAGTATTTT. It encodes CAWSQWRTSGSTDTQYF.

The rearrangement joins TRBV7-9 to TRBJ2-5; TRBD2 matches 8 bases. CDR1 and CDR2 from the germline V gene are SEHNR and FQNEAQ (reference sequence). V was clipped by 5 bases and J by 5 bases; unmatched bases: 10. The CDR3 covers 15 residues. CDR3 nucleotides: TGTGCCAGCAGCCCTTGGCGGGGGGTCGGGGAGACCCAGTACTTC. Its protein is CASSPWRGVGETQYF.

The chain joins TRBV19 to TRBJ1-5, with 12 bases matching TRBD1. This CDR3 has 14 amino acids. Germline-derived CDR1 and CDR2 are LNHDA and SQIVND (reference sequence). Trimming at V came to 7 bases and at J to 7 bases, leaving 5 bases not matched to a gene. CDR3 protein: CASKGQGAGQPQHF. CDR3 in DNA: TGTGCCAGTAAGGGACAGGGGGCTGGACAGCCCCAGCATTTT.